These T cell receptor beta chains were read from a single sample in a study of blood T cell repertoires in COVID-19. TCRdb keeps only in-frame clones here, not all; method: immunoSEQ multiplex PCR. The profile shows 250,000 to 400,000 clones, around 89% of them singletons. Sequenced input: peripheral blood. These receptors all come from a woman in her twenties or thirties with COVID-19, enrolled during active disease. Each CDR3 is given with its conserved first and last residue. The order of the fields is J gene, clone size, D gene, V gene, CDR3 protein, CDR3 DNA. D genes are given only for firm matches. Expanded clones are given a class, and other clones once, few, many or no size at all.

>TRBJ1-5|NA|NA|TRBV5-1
CASSLQGSQPQHF
TGCGCCAGCAGCTTACAGGGATCTCAGCCCCAGCATTTT
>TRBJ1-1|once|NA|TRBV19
CASSPGRNTEAFF
TGTGCCAGTTCCCCAGGGCGGAACACTGAAGCTTTCTTT
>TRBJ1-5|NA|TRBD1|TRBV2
CASSEGQGNQPQHF
TGTGCCAGCAGTGAAGGACAGGGGAATCAGCCCCAGCATTTT
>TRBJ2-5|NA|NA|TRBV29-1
CSVDGGDQETQYF
TGCAGCGTTGACGGGGGAGACCAAGAGACCCAGTACTTC
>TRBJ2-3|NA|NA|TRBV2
CASSVGTGRRDTQYF
TGTGCCAGCAGTGTAGGAACGGGGAGGAGAGATACGCAGTATTTT
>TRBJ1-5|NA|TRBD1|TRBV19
CASSIGGQNNQPQHF
TGTGCCAGTAGTATAGGGGGACAGAATAATCAGCCCCAGCATTTT
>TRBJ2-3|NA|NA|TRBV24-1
CATSDGPRTDTQYF
TGTGCCACCAGTGATGGCCCCAGGACAGATACGCAGTATTTT
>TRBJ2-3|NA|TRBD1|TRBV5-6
CASSLMGQGALSTDTQYF
TGTGCCAGCAGCTTGATGGGACAGGGGGCCCTAAGCACAGATACGCAGTATTTT
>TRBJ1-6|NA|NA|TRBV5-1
CASSPGQDGSPLHF
TGCGCCAGCAGCCCCGGACAAGATGGTTCACCCCTCCACTTT
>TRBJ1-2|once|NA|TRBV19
CASSIGAEIPYGYTF
TGTGCCAGTAGTATTGGAGCGGAAATTCCCTATGGCTACACCTTC
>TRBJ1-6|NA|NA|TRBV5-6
CASSSTRRVGSPLHF
TGTGCCAGCAGTAGTACGCGGAGAGTCGGGTCACCCCTCCACTTT
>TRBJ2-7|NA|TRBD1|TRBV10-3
CAIKLRDSSSYEQYF
TGTGCCATCAAACTCCGGGACAGTAGCTCCTACGAGCAGTACTTC
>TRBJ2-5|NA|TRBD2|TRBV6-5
CASISGGAGETQYF
TGTGCCAGCATTAGCGGGGGGGCCGGGGAGACCCAGTACTTC
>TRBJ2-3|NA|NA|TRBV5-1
CASSSSTGGADTQYF
TGCGCCAGCAGTAGTTCAACAGGGGGGGCAGATACGCAGTATTTT
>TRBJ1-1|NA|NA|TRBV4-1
CASSQERALGVNTEAFF
TGCGCCAGCAGCCAAGAGAGGGCCCTTGGTGTGAACACTGAAGCTTTCTTT
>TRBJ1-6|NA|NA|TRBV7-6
CASSLDQDGNSPLHF
TGTGCCAGCAGCTTAGACCAGGATGGGAATTCACCCCTCCACTTT
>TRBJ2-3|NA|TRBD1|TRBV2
CASSGTASPDTQYF
TGTGCCAGCAGCGGGACAGCTTCGCCAGATACGCAGTATTTT
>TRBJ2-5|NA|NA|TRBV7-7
CASSLQGTISETQYF
TGTGCCAGCAGCTTGCAGGGGACCATTTCGGAGACCCAGTACTTC
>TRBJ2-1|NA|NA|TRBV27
CASSFLLATDEQFF
TGTGCCAGCAGTTTCCTCCTCGCCACTGATGAGCAGTTCTTC
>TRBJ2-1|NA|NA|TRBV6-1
CASSEGLSSYNEQFF
TGTGCCAGCAGTGAAGGACTGAGCTCCTACAATGAGCAGTTCTTC
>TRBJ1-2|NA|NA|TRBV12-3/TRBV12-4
CASSPTPLIGYTF
TGTGCCAGCAGTCCAACCCCCCTAATTGGCTACACCTTC
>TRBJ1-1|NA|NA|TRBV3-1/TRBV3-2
CASSQESRTEAFF
TGTGCCAGCAGCCAAGAGAGTCGGACTGAAGCTTTCTTT
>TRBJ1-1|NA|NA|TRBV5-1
CASSLGQGFTEAFF
TGCGCCAGCAGCTTGGGGCAGGGGTTCACTGAAGCTTTCTTT
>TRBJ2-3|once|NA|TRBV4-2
CASSQDPSTNTQYF
TGTGCCAGCAGCCAAGATCCCTCGACAAATACGCAGTATTTT
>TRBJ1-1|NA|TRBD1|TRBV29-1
CSVLTGARTEAFF
TGCAGCGTTCTCACAGGGGCCCGAACTGAAGCTTTCTTT
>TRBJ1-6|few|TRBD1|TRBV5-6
CASSYDRGEYSPLHF
TGTGCCAGCAGCTACGACAGGGGAGAATACTCACCCCTCCACTTT
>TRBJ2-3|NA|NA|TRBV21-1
CARDKTRHGPTDTQYF
TGTGCCAGAGACAAGACAAGGCACGGCCCTACAGATACGCAGTATTTT
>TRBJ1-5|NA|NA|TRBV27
CASSLSQGNQPQHF
TGTGCCAGCAGTTTATCTCAGGGCAATCAGCCCCAGCATTTT
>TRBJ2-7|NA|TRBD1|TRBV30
CAWGTGVVGEQYF
TGTGCCTGGGGCACAGGGGTTGTGGGCGAGCAGTACTTC
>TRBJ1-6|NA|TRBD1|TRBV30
CAWNSGTGDSPLHF
TGTGCCTGGAACTCAGGGACAGGGGATTCACCCCTCCACTTT
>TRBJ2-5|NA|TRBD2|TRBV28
CASTQSLREGTQYF
TGTGCCAGCACCCAAAGTCTCAGGGAGGGGACCCAGTACTTC
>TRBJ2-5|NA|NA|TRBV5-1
CASSLGAGETQYF
TGCGCCAGCAGCTTAGGTGCGGGGGAGACCCAGTACTTC
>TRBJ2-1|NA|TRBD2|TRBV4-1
CASTSRGGSYNEQFF
TGCGCCAGCACTTCACGGGGGGGTTCCTACAATGAGCAGTTCTTC
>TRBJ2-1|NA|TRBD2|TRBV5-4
CASSLGSGVYNEQFF
TGTGCCAGCAGCTTGGGTAGCGGGGTATACAATGAGCAGTTCTTC
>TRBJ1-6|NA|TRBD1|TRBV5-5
CASSLQKQGSNSPLHF
TGTGCCAGCAGCTTGCAGAAACAGGGGTCTAATTCACCCCTCCACTTT
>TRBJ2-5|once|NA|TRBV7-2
CASTPGSQETQYF
TGTGCCAGCACCCCTGGCAGTCAAGAGACCCAGTACTTC
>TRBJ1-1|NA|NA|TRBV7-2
CASSPFGDMNTEAFF
TGTGCCAGCAGCCCCTTCGGCGACATGAACACTGAAGCTTTCTTT
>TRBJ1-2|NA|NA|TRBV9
CASSVGPTANYGYTF
TGTGCCAGCAGCGTAGGCCCTACCGCTAACTATGGCTACACCTTC
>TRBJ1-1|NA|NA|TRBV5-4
CASSSRLGPFNTEAFF
TGTGCCAGCAGCTCTCGCCTCGGTCCGTTCAACACTGAAGCTTTCTTT
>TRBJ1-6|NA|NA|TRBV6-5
CASSNTGYNSPLHF
TGTGCCAGCAGTAACACGGGATACAATTCACCCCTCCACTTT
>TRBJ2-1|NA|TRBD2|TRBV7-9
CASSPTGGSYNEQFF
TGTGCCAGCAGCCCTACGGGGGGATCCTACAATGAGCAGTTCTTC
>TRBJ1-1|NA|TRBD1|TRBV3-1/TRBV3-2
CASSQGRTGSTAFF
TGTGCCAGCAGCCAAGGAAGGACAGGGAGTACAGCTTTCTTT
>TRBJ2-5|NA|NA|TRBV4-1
CASSQGIPLGGRIETQYF
TGCGCCAGCAGCCAAGGAATCCCCCTTGGAGGGCGAATAGAGACCCAGTACTTC
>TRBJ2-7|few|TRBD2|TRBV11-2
CASSIGTSVAQYF
TGTGCCAGCAGCATCGGGACTAGCGTTGCGCAGTACTTC
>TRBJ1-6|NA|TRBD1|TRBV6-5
CATARSTGGRSPLHF
TGTGCCACAGCGAGGAGCACAGGGGGGCGATCACCCCTCCACTTT
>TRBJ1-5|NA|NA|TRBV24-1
CATSDADKPSNQPQHF
TGTGCCACCAGTGATGCGGACAAACCTTCCAATCAGCCCCAGCATTTT
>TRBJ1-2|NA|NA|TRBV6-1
CASSEAWMARNYGYTF
TGTGCCAGCAGTGAAGCATGGATGGCCAGGAACTATGGCTACACCTTC
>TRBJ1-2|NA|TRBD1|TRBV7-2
CASSPITGDYGYTF
TGTGCCAGCAGCCCAATTACAGGGGATTATGGCTACACCTTC
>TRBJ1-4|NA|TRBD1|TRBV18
CASSLDRGSNEKLFF
TGTGCCAGCTCACTTGACAGGGGGTCTAATGAAAAACTGTTTTTT
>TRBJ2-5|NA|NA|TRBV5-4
CASSQVGKQETQYF
TGTGCCAGCAGCCAGGTCGGCAAACAAGAGACCCAGTACTTC
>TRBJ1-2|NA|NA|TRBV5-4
CASSFKGVGYGYTF
TGTGCCAGCAGCTTTAAAGGGGTGGGGTATGGCTACACCTTC
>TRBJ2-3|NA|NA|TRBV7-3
CASSWNGGTDTQYF
TGTGCCAGCAGCTGGAACGGGGGCACAGATACGCAGTATTTT
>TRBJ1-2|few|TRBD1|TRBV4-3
CASSQYSGTAYGYTF
TGCGCCAGCAGCCAATATTCGGGGACAGCCTATGGCTACACCTTC